The 12 T cell receptor beta chains presented below share a single source sample, sequenced in a study of T-cell reconstitution after alpha-beta-depleted transplantation in children. Unique molecular identifiers featured in how the TCRbeta library was prepared. TCRdb recomputed calls from the PCR reads with MiXCR, one row per CDR3 protein. The sample yields a few hundred thousand distinct CDR3 sequences, over 10% seen once. The specimen comprised PBMCs, mostly from graft donor cells, sampled 360 days after TCRalphabeta/CD19-depleted stem cell transplant. These receptors were collected from a male patient under 18 who had a stem cell transplant for acute myeloid leukemia, so the T cells may come from the graft donor.

The gene calls are TRBV10-3 and TRBJ2-5, with D hard to call. The germline gives CDR1 ENHRY, CDR2 SYGVKD. V lost 5 bases and J lost 3, with 13 bases in between. This CDR3 contains 14 residues. The CDR3 sequence: CAISHPGFEETQYF. CDR3 in DNA: TGTGCCATCAGTCATCCGGGTTTCGAAGAGACCCAGTACTTC.

The chain has TRBV20-1 and TRBJ2-5; D not resolved. V lost 7 bases, J lost 1 base, and 7 bases lay in between. The germline V gene encodes CDR1 DFQATT and CDR2 SNEGSKA (reference sequence). CDR3 length equals 11 residues. CDR3 bases: TGCAGTGAGTGCCCCCAAGAGACCCAGTACTTC. Amino acids: CSECPQETQYF.

CDR3 region: CSAMGGAGDTQYF. The CDR3 DNA sequence: TGCAGCGCTATGGGGGGAGCCGGGGATACGCAGTATTTT. The rearrangement joins TRBV29-1 to TRBJ2-3; tentative D call: TRBD2 (6 bases). CDR1 and CDR2 from the germline V gene are SQVTM and ANQGSEA. Deletions cut 7 bases from V and 6 bases from J, with 17 bases between. The CDR3 has 13 residues.

This sequence joins TRBV18 and TRBJ2-5, with TRBD2 matching over 9 bases. This CDR3 has 22 residues. CDR1 is KGHSH, CDR2 LQKENI, per germline. The V segment lost 0 bases and the J segment 4 bases; nucleotides outside the gene matches: 24. CDR3 bases: TGTGCCAGCTCACCACCAAGATTCCTCGCTAGCGGGATTAAAGTTCGGGTAGAGACCCAGTACTTC. It yields the protein CASSPPRFLASGIKVRVETQYF.

This clonotype was seen a handful of times. The chain links TRBV19 to TRBJ2-1, with TRBD2 as a possible D gene (6 bases). The CDR3 totals 14 residues. The germline V gene encodes CDR1 LNHDA and CDR2 SQIVND (reference sequence). V was clipped by 10 bases and J by 0 bases, with 13 bases between them. This CDR3 is CATKPGSSYNEQFF. The DNA of the CDR3 is TGTGCCACCAAGCCCGGGAGCTCCTACAATGAGCAGTTCTTC.

This clonotype showed up many times. The chain recombines TRBV20-1 with TRBJ2-4, with D perhaps TRBD2 (5 bases). CDR1 is DFQATT and CDR2 is SNEGSKA in the germline V gene (reference sequence). The V end lost 5 bases, the J end lost 2 bases, and 10 bases lay between the germline ends. The CDR3 loop spans 13 amino acids. The CDR3 sequence is CSASPSTKNIQYF. For the CDR3, the DNA is TGCAGTGCTTCCCCTAGCACCAAAAACATTCAGTACTTC.

The V gene is TRBV28, the J gene TRBJ2-5; 7 positions agree with TRBD2. Per germline, CDR1 MDHEN and CDR2 SYDVKM. This CDR3 has 15 residues. J lost 2 bases, V lost 2 bases, and 5 bases had no gene match. CDR3 residues: CASSLAQGLQETQYF. CDR3 nucleotide sequence: TGTGCCAGCAGTTTAGCGCAGGGACTACAAGAGACCCAGTACTTC. Looking up the rest from reference TRBV28 and TRBJ2-5 gives the full variable domain: DVKVTQSSRYLVKRTGEKVFLECVQDMDHENMFWYRQDPGLGLRLIYFSYDVKMKEKGDIPEGYSVSREKKERFSLILESASTNQTSMYLCASSLAQGLQETQYFGPGTRLLVL.

Many counts were recorded for this clonotype. This rearrangement joins TRBV29-1 to TRBJ2-4, with 7 bases matching TRBD2. Germline V CDR1 and CDR2: SQVTM, ANQGSEA. The CDR3 covers 13 residues. Unmatched junction bases numbered 11, after V lost 0 bases and J lost 15 bases. The CDR3 sequence is CSVEDPWTSFLYF. The CDR3 nucleotides read TGCAGCGTTGAAGATCCGTGGACTAGTTTCCTGTACTTC. Using reference TRBV29-1 and TRBJ2-4 for the parts outside the CDR3, the full variable domain is SAVISQKPSRDICQRGTSLTIQCQVDSQVTMMFWYRQQPGQSLTLIATANQGSEATYESGFVIDKFPISRPNLTFSTLTVSNMSPEDSSIYLCSVEDPWTSFLYFGAGTRLSVL.

Many counts were recorded for this clonotype. This chain links TRBV18 with TRBJ1-2, with TRBD1 as a possible D gene (6 bases). The CDR3 has 15 amino acids. V was clipped by 4 bases and J by 1 base, with 13 bases between them. CDR1 and CDR2 from the germline V gene are KGHSH and LQKENI. CDR3 DNA sequence: TGTGCCAGCTCACTGCGACAGGACAATAACTATGGCTACACCTTC. As protein: CASSLRQDNNYGYTF.

The J gene is TRBJ2-1, the V gene TRBV12-3 or TRBV12-4; 8 nucleotides match TRBD1. J gave up 14 bases and V 2 bases, and 20 bases lay outside the gene matches. The CDR3 loop spans 17 amino acids. As DNA, the CDR3 is TGTGCCAGCAGTTTATTATCCCCGGGGCAGGGGGCTAAATTAGAGTTCTTC. Protein sequence: CASSLLSPGQGAKLEFF.

V usage is TRBV5-1 and J usage is TRBJ1-2, with 7 bases identical to TRBD1. Germline lookup yields CDR1 SGHRS and CDR2 YFSETQ. The junction had 2 bases not matched to a gene; V was cut back by 0 bases and J by 6 bases. The CDR3 consists of 13 residues. The CDR3 nucleotides read TGCGCCAGCAGCTTGGAAAGGGGGCATGGCTACACCTTC. It encodes CASSLERGHGYTF.

This clonotype has at least ten counts. This rearrangement joins TRBV7-9 to TRBJ1-6, with 7 nucleotides matching TRBD1. CDR3 length: 16 amino acids. V lost 5 bases and J lost 2; bases outside the gene matches: 6. Germline V lookup: CDR1 SEHNR, CDR2 FQNEAQ (reference sequence). As DNA, the CDR3 is TGTGCCAGCAGCCCACCAGGGGGAGCCTATAATTCACCCCTCCACTTT. It translates to CASSPPGGAYNSPLHF. Full variable domain (outside the CDR3, taken from reference TRBV7-9 and TRBJ1-6): DTGVSQNPRHKITKRGQNVTFRCDPISEHNRLYWYRQTLGQGPEFLTYFQNEAQLEKSRLLSDRFSAERPKGSFSTLEIQRTEQGDSAMYLCASSPPGGAYNSPLHFGNGTRLTVT.